The 30 T cell receptor beta chains below all came from one sample that was sequenced in a study of cytomegalovirus exposure and HLA in healthy donors. Amplification used 60 Vbeta primers and 13 Jbeta primers. Here immunoSEQ multiplex PCR was the method, and the copy in TCRdb shows in-frame clones only, minus some. This sample's table has about 55,000 clones. The sample was PBMCs. The receptor source for this set is a woman in her fifties or sixties in good health and CMV-seropositive.

This chain links TRBV10-3 with TRBJ2-7; 7 nucleotides match TRBD1. This CDR3 has 13 residues. Per germline, CDR1 ENHRY and CDR2 SYGVKD. V shed 7 bases and J 0 bases; nucleotides not matched to a gene: 3. The DNA of the CDR3 is TGTGCCATCAACACAGGGGACTCCTACGAGCAGTACTTC. Its protein is CAINTGDSYEQYF.

The V and J genes are TRBV11-1 and TRBJ2-5, with unresolved D. V gave up 1 base and J gave up 2 bases, with 8 bases separating them. The CDR3 extends over 14 amino acids. Per germline, CDR1 SGHAT and CDR2 FQDESV (reference sequence). The CDR3 sequence: CASSLEWQQETQYF. As DNA, the CDR3 is TGTGCCAGCAGCTTAGAATGGCAGCAAGAGACCCAGTACTTC.

V is TRBV7-8 and J is TRBJ2-6, with D possibly matching TRBD1 (5 bases). V dropped 5 bases and J dropped 2 bases, with 10 bases sitting between them. This CDR3 has 15 amino acids. Germline CDR1 and CDR2: SGHVS and FQNEAQ. As DNA, the CDR3 is TGTGCCAGCAGCGTATCAGGGCCTGGGGCCAACGTCCTGACTTTC. It yields the protein CASSVSGPGANVLTF.

V gene TRBV28 combines with J gene TRBJ2-1, with TRBD2 matching over 7 bases. This CDR3 is built from 16 residues. Germline V gene lookup returns CDR1 MDHEN and CDR2 SYDVKM. The junction had 5 bases not matched to a gene; V was cut back by 3 bases and J by 0 bases. The CDR3 sequence: CASSLAGTTSYNEQFF. CDR3 bases: TGTGCCAGCAGTTTGGCTGGGACTACCTCCTACAATGAGCAGTTCTTC.

This rearrangement joins TRBV11-3 to TRBJ2-3; TRBD1 agrees at 9 bases. The CDR3 consists of 15 residues. V shed 5 bases, J shed 2 bases, and the junction held 5 bases outside the gene matches. CDR1 and CDR2 (germline): SGHNT, YENEEA. CDR3 in amino acids: CASSTWTGDTDTQYF. In DNA form, the CDR3 reads TGTGCCAGCAGCACCTGGACAGGGGACACAGATACGCAGTATTTT.

J is TRBJ1-1 and V is TRBV6-6; D gene unclear. This CDR3 is built from 12 residues. V lost 6 bases and J lost 2, with 7 bases in between. The germline V gene encodes CDR1 MNHNY and CDR2 SVGAGI (reference sequence). The CDR3 here is CASSGKNTEAFF. CDR3 nucleotides: TGTGCCAGCAGCGGGAAAAACACTGAAGCTTTCTTT.

This chain joins TRBV6-5 and TRBJ1-1, with 7 bases that match TRBD1. Germline V lookup: CDR1 MNHEY, CDR2 SVGAGI. The V gene end was trimmed by 5 bases and the J gene end by 1 base; junction bases not matched to a gene: 4. The CDR3 consists of 14 residues. The CDR3 nucleotides are TGTGCCAGCAGTGCACAGGGGTGGAACACTGAAGCTTTCTTT. This translates into CASSAQGWNTEAFF.

The genes are TRBV5-1 and TRBJ2-7; perhaps TRBD2 as D (5 bases). V lost 0 bases to trimming and J lost 2 bases, with 9 bases between them. The germline V gene has CDR1 SGHRS and CDR2 YFSETQ. The CDR3 consists of 14 residues. CDR3 in amino acids: CASSLGSGTYEQYF. Here the CDR3 DNA reads TGCGCCAGCAGCTTGGGATCCGGGACCTACGAGCAGTACTTC.

V and J are TRBV7-8 and TRBJ1-5; D remains ambiguous. CDR3 length: 15 residues. The germline V gene encodes CDR1 SGHVS and CDR2 FQNEAQ. V was pared by 5 bases and J by 7 bases, with 18 bases between. CDR3 sequence: CASSPVVEGDQPQHF. CDR3 sequence (DNA): TGTGCCAGCAGCCCGGTTGTCGAGGGTGACCAGCCCCAGCATTTT.

V and J are TRBV18 and TRBJ1-1, with 7 bases aligning to TRBD1. Trimming at V came to 5 bases and at J to 4 bases, leaving 4 bases not matched to a gene. Germline CDR1 KGHSH, CDR2 LQKENI. The CDR3 extends over 13 amino acids. CDR3: CASSAGGSTEAFF. CDR3 coding DNA: TGTGCCAGCTCAGCAGGGGGATCCACTGAAGCTTTCTTT.

The gene calls are TRBV15 and TRBJ2-7; tentatively, D is TRBD2 (6 bases). V lost 4 bases and J 7 bases, leaving 20 bases between the germline ends. Per germline, CDR1 LNHNV and CDR2 YYDKDF (reference sequence). The CDR3 covers 15 residues. In DNA form, the CDR3 reads TGTGCCACCAGCATACGACTTGACAGTGCGGGGGAGCAGTACTTC. Protein: CATSIRLDSAGEQYF.

The rearrangement joins TRBV18 to TRBJ1-6, with D possibly TRBD1 on 5 matching bases. CDR1 KGHSH and CDR2 LQKENI come from the germline V gene. CDR3 length: 15 residues. Trimming cost V 3 bases and J 12 bases, with 18 bases left between them. The CDR3 loop is CASSPRQIEFLPLHF. Written as DNA, the CDR3 is TGTGCCAGCTCACCTCGACAGATTGAGTTCCTACCCCTCCACTTT.

In regard to this clone: At one boundary the junction diverges from the germline segment, which might be a read error. The chain joins TRBV6-5 to TRBJ1-2, with a weak D call TRBD1 (5 bases). This CDR3 spans 13 amino acids. Germline CDR1 MNHEY, CDR2 SVGAGI. CDR3 DNA: TGTGCCAGCAGTTACTCGGACACCCGAGGTTGGGTCTTC. It yields the protein CASSYSDTRGWVF.

The gene calls are TRBV5-1 and TRBJ2-1, with 10 bases lining up with TRBD2. The germline V gene has CDR1 SGHRS and CDR2 YFSETQ. This CDR3 has 17 amino acids. Trimming took 3 bases from V and 0 from J; bases not matched to a gene: 6. CDR3 in DNA: TGCGCCAGCAGCTCCCAGCGGGGGGGCAGCTCCTACAATGAGCAGTTCTTC. Its protein is CASSSQRGGSSYNEQFF.

The J gene is TRBJ2-5, the V gene TRBV5-6, with TRBD1 identical over 8 bases. Germline V lookup: CDR1 SGHDT, CDR2 YYEEEE. CDR3 length: 13 residues. After removal of 5 bases from V and 5 bases from J, the junction contained 5 bases not matched to a gene. The CDR3: CASSRQGRETQYF. The CDR3 DNA reads as TGTGCCAGCAGTCGACAGGGGAGGGAGACCCAGTACTTC.

The CDR3 sequence: CASSLRGGGTEAFF. The CDR3 nucleotides are TGTGCCAGCTCCCTTAGGGGAGGGGGCACTGAAGCTTTCTTT. The chain recombines TRBV18 with TRBJ1-1, with D possibly TRBD1 on 6 matching bases. V lost 6 bases, J lost 4 bases, and 15 bases lay in between. The V gene's germline CDR1 is KGHSH and CDR2 LQKENI. The CDR3 sequence is 14 residues long.

The J gene is TRBJ1-1, the V gene TRBV5-1; 9 bases agree with TRBD1. The CDR3 totals 15 residues. Germline CDR1 and CDR2: SGHRS and YFSETQ. V trimming: 5 bases; J trimming: 5 bases; junction bases outside the gene matches: 10. The CDR3 DNA reads TGCGCCAGCAGGCGCGAACAGGGGGCTCGAACTGAAGCTTTCTTT. It translates to CASRREQGARTEAFF.

The J gene is TRBJ2-5, the V gene TRBV29-1, with 8 positions matching TRBD2. Germline trimming cut 3 bases from V and 1 base from J; bases unmatched to any gene: 16. The CDR3 loop spans 18 amino acids. Germline CDR1 SQVTM, CDR2 ANQGSEA. Here the CDR3 reads CSVDSSKGSGGGQETQYF. The DNA for the CDR3 is TGCAGCGTTGATTCCTCAAAAGGATCGGGAGGGGGCCAAGAGACCCAGTACTTC. Looking up the rest from reference TRBV29-1 and TRBJ2-5 gives the full variable domain: SAVISQKPSRDICQRGTSLTIQCQVDSQVTMMFWYRQQPGQSLTLIATANQGSEATYESGFVIDKFPISRPNLTFSTLTVSNMSPEDSSIYLCSVDSSKGSGGGQETQYFGPGTRLLVL.

The chain links TRBV7-2 to TRBJ2-1; D is unresolved. V lost 0 bases to trimming and J lost 0 bases, with 9 bases between them. Germline-derived CDR1 and CDR2 are SGHTA and FQGNSA. CDR3 length equals 16 residues. The CDR3 DNA reads TGTGCCAGCAGCTTAGCATTGGTGAGCTCCTACAATGAGCAGTTCTTC. Its translation is CASSLALVSSYNEQFF.

The chain links TRBV19 to TRBJ1-2; TRBD1 agrees at 10 bases. V lost 3 bases, J lost 4 bases, and 5 bases stayed unmatched. The CDR3 totals 15 residues. The germline CDR1 and CDR2 sequences are LNHDA and SQIVND (reference sequence). The DNA of the CDR3 is TGTGCCAGTAGTATTCCCGGGACAGGGGTCTATGGCTACACCTTC. Protein: CASSIPGTGVYGYTF.

This chain joins TRBV29-1 and TRBJ1-4, with D unclear. Germline V CDR1 and CDR2: SQVTM, ANQGSEA. The CDR3 is 13 residues long. V was pared by 0 bases and J by 7 bases, with 9 bases between. CDR3 sequence (DNA): TGCAGCGTTGAAGAGGGGAGTGCTGAAAAACTGTTTTTT. This gives the protein CSVEEGSAEKLFF.

To note about this clone: At the DNA level, this CDR3 is encoded by other sequences in the same sample as well. The chain uses TRBV6-5 and TRBJ1-6; 8 nucleotides match TRBD1. V was clipped by 0 bases and J by 6 bases; unmatched bases: 4. CDR1 MNHEY and CDR2 SVGAGI come from the germline V gene. The CDR3 is 16 residues long. CDR3 in amino acids: CASSYSRTGPNSPLHF. CDR3 sequence (DNA): TGTGCCAGCAGTTACTCACGGACAGGGCCTAATTCACCCCTCCACTTT.

A remark on this clone: A junction boundary mismatches the germline segment, possibly from a read error. V usage is TRBV6-5 and J usage is TRBJ1-5; 7 nucleotides agree with TRBD1. This CDR3 contains 14 residues. Germline assignment: CDR1 MNHEY and CDR2 SVGAGI. CDR3 coding DNA: TGTGCCAGCAGGCCGCTACAGGGGACTCAGCACCAGCATTTT. Translating gives CASRPLQGTQHQHF.

V gene TRBV5-1 combines with J gene TRBJ1-2; TRBD1 matches 7 bases. CDR3 size: 17 residues. Germline-derived CDR1 and CDR2 are SGHRS and YFSETQ. The ends lost 4 bases at V and 0 bases at J; junction bases unmatched: 12. This CDR3 is CASSPRTGLSTNYGYTF. The CDR3 coding sequence is TGCGCCAGCAGCCCTCGGACAGGATTATCGACTAACTATGGCTACACCTTC.

This chain connects TRBV6-5 to TRBJ1-2, with 9 bases fitting TRBD1. Trimming took 2 bases from V and 5 from J; bases not matched to a gene: 6. Germline V CDR1 and CDR2: MNHEY, SVGAGI. This CDR3 spans 15 amino acids. The CDR3 bases are TGTGCCAGCAGTTACCCTGGACAGGGGACTTATGGCTACACCTTC. It yields the protein CASSYPGQGTYGYTF.

The V call is TRBV6-5, the J call TRBJ2-5; 8 bases are shared with TRBD2. CDR3 length: 13 residues. Germline V lookup: CDR1 MNHEY, CDR2 SVGAGI. CDR3 sequence (DNA): TGTGCAACGGGGGGGGGAACCCAAGAGACCCAGTACTTC. Its protein product is CATGGGTQETQYF.

In the case of this clone: Germline and junction disagree at one end, which may indicate a read error. The V gene is TRBV14, the J gene TRBJ1-6; D not resolved. Germline V gene data show CDR1 as SGHDN and CDR2 as FVKESK. CDR3 length equals 13 residues. The chain's CDR3 is CASSQAPNSPLHF. Here the CDR3 DNA reads TGTGCCAGCAGCCAAGCGCCTAATTCACCCCTACACTTT.

V usage is TRBV5-4 and J usage is TRBJ1-1; tentative D call: TRBD1 (5 bases). The ends were cut back, 2 bases at V and 3 bases at J, with 11 bases in the middle. Germline V gives CDR1 SGHNT, CDR2 YYREEE (reference sequence). The CDR3 spans 14 residues. In nucleotides, the CDR3 is TGTGCCAGCAGCTTCGGTCCAGGGTACACTGAAGCTTTCTTT. This encodes CASSFGPGYTEAFF.

The V gene is TRBV6-4, the J gene TRBJ2-3; the D gene is possibly TRBD1 (6 bases). The CDR3 has 13 amino acids. Germline CDR1 is MRHNA and CDR2 is SNTAGT. The V and J ends lost 3 bases and 4 bases respectively, with 8 bases between them. CDR3 coding DNA: TGTGCCAGCAGTGAGGGGGCCGCAGATACGCAGTATTTT. It translates to CASSEGAADTQYF.

V usage is TRBV5-1 and J usage is TRBJ2-7; perhaps TRBD2 as D (5 bases). V dropped 0 bases and J dropped 0 bases, with 7 bases sitting between them. CDR1 and CDR2 (germline): SGHRS, YFSETQ. The CDR3 consists of 14 residues. The CDR3 is CASSLGTLSYEQYF. The CDR3 DNA follows: TGCGCCAGCAGCTTGGGGACTCTCTCCTACGAGCAGTACTTC.